The present TCR beta chain was sequenced within a study of T cells after yellow fever vaccination. The TCR cDNA carried a universal primer site and UMIs from 5'RACE template switching. Using its own MiXCR run on the 5' RACE reads, TCRdb lists one record per CDR3 protein. Among about 75,000 distinct CDR3 sequences listed, around 7% were seen once. The table lists this clonotype with many counts. CDR3 length: 16 amino acids. V lost 2 bases and J 0 bases, leaving 15 bases between the germline ends. CDR1 and CDR2 (germline): SQVTM, ANQGSEA. This receptor was obtained from a man aged 18-30 years who received the YFV17D yellow fever vaccine. The sequenced sample was CD8+ T cells sorted from PBMCs, obtained 9 to 10 days after the first yellow fever vaccination. V gene TRBV29-1 combines with J gene TRBJ2-3, with D tentatively TRBD2 (6 bases). CDR3: CSVEWDWDHSTDTQYF. The DNA of the CDR3 is TGCAGCGTTGAATGGGACTGGGACCATAGCACAGATACGCAGTATTTT.